This is a list of T cell receptor beta chains from one sample in a study of regulatory T cells in long-lasting Graves disease. TCRdb independently ran MiXCR on the multiplex PCR reads; one entry per CDR3 protein. The sample yields fewer than 350,000 distinct CDR3 sequences, over 15% seen once. This specimen consisted of peripheral blood mononuclear cells (PBMCs), obtained at new diagnosis, from a patient treated with antithyroid drugs. These receptors all come from a female donor with Graves disease. CDR3s include the opening cysteine and the closing phenylalanine or tryptophan. A D gene is named only where the DNA matches it firmly. Clone size is not always given. Where it is, it says once, few, many or a class for expanded clones.

j_call	v_call	d_call	clone_size	cdr3_length	cdr3_nt	cdr3_aa
TRBJ1-3	TRBV11-2	.	few	17	TGTGCCAGCAGCTATGAAACTGGGACTTTTTCTGGAAACACCATATATTTT	CASSYETGTFSGNTIYF
TRBJ2-1	TRBV6-2/TRBV6-3	.	many	15	TGTGCCAGCAGTCGACAGAAAGGGAGTACCAATGAGCAGTTCTTC	CASSRQKGSTNEQFF
TRBJ2-7	TRBV14	.	.	15	TGTGCCAGCAGCCAATTGGCCGGGGGCAGCTACGAGCAGTACTTC	CASSQLAGGSYEQYF
TRBJ1-2	TRBV3-1	.	many	17	TGTGCCAGCAGTCATTACCTTATCGGACAGCTTGGGGATGGCTACACCTTC	CASSHYLIGQLGDGYTF
TRBJ2-4	TRBV27	.	many	13	TGTGCCAGCAGGCCGGGGCGCCCAAACATTCAGTACTTC	CASRPGRPNIQYF
TRBJ1-1	TRBV30	.	many	14	TGTGCCTGGAGTGTTTACAGAGAGGAGACTGAAGCTTTCTTT	CAWSVYREETEAFF
TRBJ1-2	TRBV27	.	many	15	TGTGCCAGCAGTGCCCAGGGGAGTAGTTACTATGGCTACACCTTC	CASSAQGSSYYGYTF
TRBJ1-4	TRBV5-4	.	many	16	TGTGCCAGCAGCTTGGACAGGGAAGGAATGTCGGAAAAACTGTTTTTT	CASSLDREGMSEKLFF
TRBJ1-1	TRBV28	.	many	13	TGTGCCAGCAGTTTATTACAGTTTTATGAAGCTTTCTTT	CASSLLQFYEAFF
TRBJ2-1	TRBV12-3/TRBV12-4	TRBD2	many	23	TGTGCCAGCAGTTTAGGCCAGGGGGGTTATCCCGGACTAGCGGGAAGGCTTCACAATGAGCAGTTCTTC	CASSLGQGGYPGLAGRLHNEQFF
TRBJ2-5	TRBV29-1	.	many	13	TGCAGCGTGGGGGACTCCCTCCGGGAGACCCAGTACTTC	CSVGDSLRETQYF
TRBJ2-6	TRBV7-6	.	.	16	TGTGCCAGCAGCCCCCGAGGGGTCTCTGGGGCCAACGTCCTGACTTTC	CASSPRGVSGANVLTF
TRBJ1-1	TRBV10-3	.	many	14	TGTGCCATCAGTCCTACGGTAGTAGAGACTGAAGCTTTCTTT	CAISPTVVETEAFF
TRBJ1-4	TRBV5-8	.	many	13	TGTGCCAGCAGCTATGGGGGAGGAGAAAAACTGTTTTTT	CASSYGGGEKLFF
TRBJ1-5	TRBV28	.	many	14	TGTGCCAGCAGTTTATTGGGGGACAATCAGCCCCAGCATTTT	CASSLLGDNQPQHF
TRBJ2-1	TRBV30	TRBD2	many	15	TGTGCCTGGGCCGGTCGGGAGGGAACCTACAATGAGCAGTTCTTC	CAWAGREGTYNEQFF
TRBJ1-1	TRBV6-1	.	many	14	TGTGCCAGCAGTGAAGCGGGGATGAACACTGAAGCTTTCTTT	CASSEAGMNTEAFF
TRBJ1-5	TRBV12-3/TRBV12-4	.	few	11	TGTGCCAGCAGTTCCTTTCCCCCCCAGCATTTT	CASSSFPPQHF
TRBJ1-1	TRBV19	.	.	13	TGTGCCAGTAGTATGTCAGGACGGCTTGAAGCTTTCTTT	CASSMSGRLEAFF
TRBJ2-7	TRBV11-2	.	many	13	TGTGCCAGCAGTCGGAAGGGAGGCTACGAGCAGTACTTC	CASSRKGGYEQYF
TRBJ2-7	TRBV6-1	.	.	15	TGTGCCAGCAGTACCCCGACAAGCCTCCTCTCCGAGCAGTACTTC	CASSTPTSLLSEQYF
TRBJ2-2	TRBV18	TRBD2	few	16	TGTGCCAGCTCACCACAGGGGCGGGAGAGCACCGGGGAGCTGTTTTTT	CASSPQGRESTGELFF
TRBJ2-1	TRBV20-1	TRBD2	many	16	TGCAGTGCTAGCGGGAGGGCCGGGGAGCGGTACAATGAGCAGTTCTTC	CSASGRAGERYNEQFF
TRBJ2-1	TRBV3-1	.	many	11	TGTGCCAGCAGCCAAGAAGGTGAGCAGTTCTTC	CASSQEGEQFF
TRBJ1-4	TRBV5-1	.	many	13	TGCGCCAGCAGCCTTGGAGGCGAGGAAAAACTGTTTTTT	CASSLGGEEKLFF
TRBJ2-5	TRBV6-1	TRBD2	many	16	TGTGCCAGCAGTGTCCTCCAGACTAGCATGACAGAGACCCAGTACTTC	CASSVLQTSMTETQYF
TRBJ2-7	TRBV28	.	.	15	TGTGCCAGCAGTTTACAAGACACTGCGAGGTACGAGCAGTACTTC	CASSLQDTARYEQYF
TRBJ1-1	TRBV10-3	.	many	13	TGTGCCATCGTTCGGAACATGAACACTGAAGCTTTCTTT	CAIVRNMNTEAFF
TRBJ1-1	TRBV6-5	.	many	14	TGTGCCAGCAGTTACCAGGGTGGGGGCACTGAAGCTTTCTTT	CASSYQGGGTEAFF
TRBJ2-2	TRBV5-4	.	.	13	TGTGCCAGCAGCCCAAGACAGTCCGGGGAGCTGTTTTTT	CASSPRQSGELFF
TRBJ2-7	TRBV9	TRBD1	few	14	TGTGCCAGCAGCGCTTGGGACAGGGGATACGAGCAGTACTTC	CASSAWDRGYEQYF
TRBJ2-1	TRBV2	TRBD2	many	17	TGTGCCAGCAGTGAACGGGCCAGCGGGAGGGGGAACAATGAGCAGTTCTTC	CASSERASGRGNNEQFF
TRBJ2-7	TRBV6-2/TRBV6-3	TRBD1	many	17	TGTGCCAGCAGTTACTATATAAACCGGGACAGACCCTACGAGCAGTACTTC	CASSYYINRDRPYEQYF
TRBJ2-7	TRBV18	.	many	13	TGTGCCAGCTCAGGAGACACATCCTACGAGCAGTACTTC	CASSGDTSYEQYF
TRBJ1-1	TRBV29-1	TRBD1	many	16	TGCAGCGTTGGGGGGGGGACAGACCCCGGGAACACTGAAGCTTTCTTT	CSVGGGTDPGNTEAFF
TRBJ2-2	TRBV12-3/TRBV12-4	TRBD2	many	16	TGTGCCAGCAGGATCCGTGCGGGGGGAAACACCGGGGAGCTGTTTTTT	CASRIRAGGNTGELFF
TRBJ1-5	TRBV12-5	.	many	18	TGTGCTAGTGGTTCTAACCGGGGCCGCGAATTTAGCAATCAGCCCCAGCATTTT	CASGSNRGREFSNQPQHF
TRBJ2-3	TRBV13	TRBD2	.	18	TGTGCCAGCAGCACGGTGACTAGCGGGAGGGCCGGAACAGATACGCAGTATTTT	CASSTVTSGRAGTDTQYF
TRBJ2-3	TRBV2	TRBD2	many	15	TGTGCCAGCAGTGAGGTAGCGGGAGCCACAGATACGCAGTATTTT	CASSEVAGATDTQYF
TRBJ1-6	TRBV20-1	TRBD1	few	15	TGCAGTGCTACTCAAGGACAGGTGTATAATTCACCCCTCCACTTT	CSATQGQVYNSPLHF